The 20 T cell receptor beta chains listed next were all sequenced from one sample in a study of T cell repertoires in cytomegalovirus infection. TCRdb recomputed calls from the reads with MiXCR, one row per CDR3 protein. This sample has 150,000 to 200,000 distinct CDR3 sequences, with approximately 19% found just once. Sequencing was carried out using PBMCs. These TCRs come from a human donor in good health (CMV status not recorded). Some clones in this sample may be carry-over from other donors' samples.

The chain uses TRBV30 and TRBJ2-7, with unresolved D. This CDR3 comprises 11 residues. CDR1 GTSNPN and CDR2 SVGIG come from the germline V gene (reference sequence). V was cut by 1 base and J by 5 bases, with 6 bases left in between. The CDR3 is CAWSDNDEQYF. In DNA form, the CDR3 reads TGTGCCTGGAGTGATAATGACGAGCAGTACTTC.

The V call is TRBV11-3, the J call TRBJ2-2; unclear D gene. In germline, CDR1 is SGHNT, CDR2 YENEEA. There are 14 residues in the CDR3. V lost 4 bases and J 4 bases, leaving 10 bases between the germline ends. CDR3 DNA: TGTGCCAGCAGCTCTGGGTTAGGCACCGGGGAGCTGTTTTTT. As protein: CASSSGLGTGELFF.

This chain connects TRBV6-2 or TRBV6-3 to TRBJ2-1; TRBD1 matches at 7 bases. V gave up 5 bases and J gave up 8 bases; unmatched junction bases: 12. This CDR3 region has 15 residues. The germline gives CDR1 MNHEY, CDR2 SVGEGT. Here the CDR3 reads CASSQPYRGTDEQFF. In nucleotides, the CDR3 is TGTGCCAGCAGTCAACCCTACAGGGGTACCGATGAGCAGTTCTTC.

The chain is built from TRBV11-2 and TRBJ2-1; no reliable D call. The CDR3 is 16 amino acids. The germline gives CDR1 SGHAT, CDR2 FQNNGV. V was cut by 1 base and J by 10 bases, with 20 bases left in between. The CDR3 DNA reads TGTGCCAGCAGCTTAGTGATAACGGTTTTTTTAAGCGAGCAGTTCTTC. It translates to CASSLVITVFLSEQFF.

The rearrangement joins TRBV25-1 to TRBJ2-1; unclear D gene. The CDR3 consists of 15 residues. CDR1 is MGHDK, CDR2 SYGVNS, per germline. V was shortened by 8 bases and J by 0 bases, with 14 bases between the two germline ends. CDR3: CASSDGRSSYNEQFF. The CDR3 bases are TGTGCCAGCTCCGACGGACGGAGCTCCTACAATGAGCAGTTCTTC.

Only one count was recorded for this clonotype. The chain carries TRBV29-1 and TRBJ1-1; 11 bases map to TRBD1. This CDR3 region has 12 residues. After removal of 7 bases from V and 4 bases from J, the junction contained 2 bases not matched to a gene. Germline lookup yields CDR1 SQVTM and CDR2 ANQGSEA. The CDR3 loop reads CSAGTGGTEAFF. The CDR3 DNA follows: TGCAGCGCCGGGACAGGGGGCACTGAAGCTTTCTTT.

The chain employs TRBV6-1 and TRBJ1-5; D remains unclear. V lost 5 bases and J 6 bases, leaving 20 bases between the germline ends. This CDR3 is built from 16 residues. In germline, CDR1 is MNHNS, CDR2 SASEGT. CDR3 sequence (DNA): TGTGCCAGCAGTTACCCCCCTCGCGGTAGCGGTCAGCCCCAGCATTTT. Protein sequence: CASSYPPRGSGQPQHF.

This clonotype was detected only a few times. V gene TRBV7-2 combines with J gene TRBJ2-3; the match to TRBD2 covers 11 bases. The CDR3 consists of 14 residues. V shed 7 bases and J 5 bases; nucleotides not matched to a gene: 5. Germline lookup yields CDR1 SGHTA and CDR2 FQGNSA. Here the CDR3 DNA reads TGTGCCAGCAAAACTAGCGGGGGTCGAGATACGCAGTATTTT. Its protein is CASKTSGGRDTQYF.

V and J are TRBV7-2 and TRBJ2-7, with 11 bases aligning to TRBD2. This CDR3 region has 15 residues. Germline values: CDR1 SGHTA, CDR2 FQGNSA. V shed 7 bases and J 3 bases; nucleotides not matched to a gene: 8. DNA for the CDR3: TGTGCCAGCACGTTGGGACTAGCGGCAGACTACGAGCAGTACTTC. Its translation: CASTLGLAADYEQYF.

This clonotype has more than one count but fewer than ten. For the CDR3, the DNA is TGTGCCACCAGACCTTTCAGGGAGGACGGGGAGCTGTTTTTT. This encodes CATRPFREDGELFF. The V and J genes are TRBV15 and TRBJ2-2; D is possibly TRBD2 (6 bases). The CDR3 extends over 14 amino acids. V lost 6 bases and J 7 bases, leaving 15 bases between the germline ends. The V gene's germline CDR1 is LNHNV and CDR2 YYDKDF (reference sequence).

This clonotype was seen ten or more times. CDR3 coding DNA: TGTGCCAGCTGCCAGGGGGGGAGCAATCAGCCCCAGCATTTT. Translated, it gives CASCQGGSNQPQHF. The chain recombines TRBV7-9 with TRBJ1-5; 7 bases line up with TRBD1. Germline loops: CDR1 SEHNR, CDR2 FQNEAQ (reference sequence). This CDR3 has 14 residues. Trimming removed 8 bases from V and 1 base from J; junction bases left unmatched: 5.

V is TRBV6-1 and J is TRBJ2-7; possibly TRBD1 for D (6 bases). The germline gives CDR1 MNHNS, CDR2 SASEGT. Between the trimmed V and J ends, which lost 4 bases and 6 bases, there was a span of 13 bases. The CDR3 spans 13 residues. DNA for the CDR3: TGTGCCAGCAGTGTTTTCCGGACAGCCGAGCAGTACTTC. This encodes CASSVFRTAEQYF.

This clonotype was seen more than once but under ten times. The V call is TRBV5-1, the J call TRBJ2-5, with D possibly matching TRBD1 (5 bases). The germline V gene encodes CDR1 SGHRS and CDR2 YFSETQ. V lost 2 bases, J lost 1 base, and 9 bases lay in between. This CDR3 has 14 residues. CDR3 coding DNA: TGCGCCAGCAGCTTAAGTGACAGCCAAGAGACCCAGTACTTC. Amino acids: CASSLSDSQETQYF.

This chain uses TRBV29-1 with TRBJ1-2, with 7 bases identical to TRBD1. The J segment lost 3 bases and the V segment lost 7 bases, leaving 2 bases of the junction unmatched. The germline CDR1 and CDR2 sequences are SQVTM and ANQGSEA. This CDR3 has 11 residues. CDR3 residues: CSGGGYYGYTF. The CDR3 DNA sequence: TGCAGCGGAGGGGGCTACTATGGCTACACCTTC.

V is TRBV6-6 and J is TRBJ1-1; no firm D call. The length of the CDR3 is 15 residues. V lost 4 bases and J lost 8, with 20 bases in between. Germline CDR1 is MNHNY and CDR2 is SVGAGI (reference sequence). The CDR3 is CASSSFGQPGTEAFF. The CDR3 bases are TGTGCCAGCAGTTCCTTCGGCCAGCCGGGCACCGAAGCTTTCTTT.

A few counts support this clonotype. This chain connects TRBV12-3 or TRBV12-4 to TRBJ2-7; 11 bases are a match to TRBD2. The CDR3 has 16 amino acids. V lost 2 bases to trimming and J lost 2 bases; unmatched junction nucleotides: 5. The CDR3 nucleotides are TGTGCCAGCAGTTTAAGTCCTAGCGGGGGGACCTACGAGCAGTACTTC. Translation gives CASSLSPSGGTYEQYF.

The chain is built from TRBV7-2 and TRBJ2-7, with D perhaps matching TRBD2 (6 bases). Deletions cut 5 bases from V and 6 bases from J, with 14 bases between. Germline V gene data show CDR1 as SGHTA and CDR2 as FQGNSA. The CDR3 runs 13 residues. CDR3 nucleotide sequence: TGTGCCAGCAGCCGAGGGACTGCCGGCGAGCAGTACTTC. This codes for CASSRGTAGEQYF.

The CDR3 nucleotides read TGTGCCAGCAGTTTAGGGCTAGCGGGAAGGGATGAGCAGTTCTTC. Its protein is CASSLGLAGRDEQFF. This chain uses TRBV28 with TRBJ2-1; 9 nucleotides align to TRBD2. V shed 2 bases and J 8 bases; nucleotides not matched to a gene: 7. The CDR3 length is 15 residues. CDR1 is MDHEN and CDR2 is SYDVKM in the germline V gene.

This clonotype was seen a few times. The chain uses TRBV19 and TRBJ1-2; no firm D call. V shed 7 bases and J shed 3 bases, with 18 bases lying between them. The CDR3 covers 15 residues. The germline V gene has CDR1 LNHDA and CDR2 SQIVND (reference sequence). CDR3 in amino acids: CASIASGPRDYGYTF. In DNA, the CDR3 is TGTGCCAGTATCGCATCCGGCCCACGGGACTATGGCTACACCTTC.

This clonotype was seen a few times. The chain employs TRBV28 and TRBJ2-3, with D possibly being TRBD2 (6 bases). This CDR3 region has 16 residues. The germline CDR1 and CDR2 sequences are MDHEN and SYDVKM. Trimming stripped 5 bases from V and 2 bases from J, with 17 bases between. CDR3 in amino acids: CASSPGGRLPTDTQYF. The CDR3 DNA follows: TGTGCCAGCAGTCCCGGGGGACGCCTTCCCACAGATACGCAGTATTTT.